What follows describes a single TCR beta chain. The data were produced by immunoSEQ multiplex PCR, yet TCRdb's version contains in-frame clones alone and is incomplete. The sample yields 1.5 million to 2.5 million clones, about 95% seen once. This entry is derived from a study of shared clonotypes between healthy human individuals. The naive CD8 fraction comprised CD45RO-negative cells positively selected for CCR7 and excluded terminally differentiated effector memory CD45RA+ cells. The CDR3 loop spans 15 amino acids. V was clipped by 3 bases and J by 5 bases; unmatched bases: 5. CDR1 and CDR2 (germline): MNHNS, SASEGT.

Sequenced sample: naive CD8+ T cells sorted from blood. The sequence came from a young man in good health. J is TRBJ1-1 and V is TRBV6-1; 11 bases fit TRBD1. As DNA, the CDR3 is TGTGCCAGCAGTGATGGGACAGGGGGTTGGACTGAAGCTTTCTTT. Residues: CASSDGTGGWTEAFF.